This TCR beta chain comes out of a study of blood T cell repertoires in COVID-19. This clone was picked up a small number of times. Data came from immunoSEQ multiplex PCR; TCRdb stores just in-frame clones and leaves some out. The sample lists approximately 270,000 clones, over 85% seen once, with roughly 1.9% in the top ten. The germline V gene has CDR1 LNHNV and CDR2 YYDKDF (reference sequence). The CDR3 sequence is 12 residues long. The V gene lost 1 base and the J gene lost 7 bases, with 4 bases spanning the gap. This TCR derives from a woman between 55 and 75 years old who had recovered from COVID-19. Material for sequencing was PBMCs or T cells enriched from blood (not recorded which). The chain combines TRBV15 with TRBJ2-2; D not certain. In nucleotides, the CDR3 is TGTGCCACCAGCAGAGGACTCGGGGAGCTGTTTTTT. It translates to CATSRGLGELFF.